The 30 T cell receptor beta chains presented below share a single source sample, sequenced in a study of blood T cell repertoires in COVID-19. TCRdb's table, derived via immunoSEQ multiplex PCR, lists solely in-frame clones and lacks some. This sample has nearly 350,000 clones, with about 90% found just once. The specimen was peripheral blood. Source of these receptors: a woman in her late teens or twenties who had recovered from COVID-19.

V is TRBV5-6 and J is TRBJ1-2; D not certain. V lost 0 bases, J lost 8 bases, and 14 bases lay in between. CDR1 is SGHDT, CDR2 YYEEEE, per germline. The CDR3 sequence is 14 residues long. The CDR3, as DNA: TGTGCCAGCAGCTTGGAAGGGAGGTCGCTAGGCTACACCTTC. Its translation is CASSLEGRSLGYTF.

This chain joins TRBV6-2 or TRBV6-3 and TRBJ2-1; D is possibly TRBD2 (5 bases). Germline V gene data show CDR1 as MNHEY and CDR2 as SVGEGT. This CDR3 is built from 14 residues. With 5 bases removed from V and 6 bases from J, the gap between germline ends came to 14 bases. The DNA of the CDR3 is TGTGCCAGCAGTAAGAGTTCAGAGGGCAATGAGCAGTTCTTC. Translated: CASSKSSEGNEQFF.

This clone was seen only once. The chain joins TRBV18 to TRBJ1-1, with 9 nucleotides matching TRBD1. In germline, CDR1 is KGHSH, CDR2 LQKENI. The junction had 6 bases not matched to a gene; V was cut back by 6 bases and J by 1 base. The CDR3 runs to 15 residues. The CDR3 loop reads CASSPTQGANTEAFF. CDR3 nucleotide sequence: TGTGCCAGCTCTCCAACACAGGGGGCGAACACTGAAGCTTTCTTT.

The gene calls are TRBV5-1 and TRBJ2-7; D possibly corresponds to TRBD2 (6 bases). V was cut by 0 bases and J by 4 bases, with 17 bases left in between. CDR3 length: 16 amino acids. Germline V gives CDR1 SGHRS, CDR2 YFSETQ. The CDR3 nucleotides read TGCGCCAGCAGCTTGGGTTGGGGGGTTGATGGGTACGAGCAGTACGTC. Protein: CASSLGWGVDGYEQYV.

This chain uses TRBV12-3 or TRBV12-4 with TRBJ2-1; D is perhaps TRBD2 (6 bases). This CDR3 spans 12 amino acids. The V end lost 7 bases, the J end lost 7 bases, and 11 bases lay between the germline ends. The CDR3 loop reads CASNKLANEQFF. The DNA of the CDR3 is TGTGCCAGCAACAAACTAGCAAATGAGCAGTTCTTC.

The CDR3 coding sequence is TGCGCCAGCAGCTTGGCGGGACAGGGAACAACTAATGAAAAACTGTTTTTT. This translates into CASSLAGQGTTNEKLFF. The rearrangement joins TRBV5-1 to TRBJ1-4; 9 bases fit TRBD1. The V gene end was trimmed by 0 bases and the J gene end by 0 bases; junction bases not matched to a gene: 3. The length of the CDR3 is 17 residues. Looked up from germline, CDR1 is SGHRS and CDR2 is YFSETQ.

This clone was seen only once. The chain couples TRBV28 to TRBJ2-4; 7 bases are shared with TRBD1. J was trimmed by 6 bases and V by 4 bases; bases with no gene match: 6. The germline gives CDR1 MDHEN, CDR2 SYDVKM. This CDR3 comprises 14 residues. The CDR3 coding sequence is TGTGCCAGCAGTTCTCACAGGGGCGGAAACATTCAGTACTTC. This codes for CASSSHRGGNIQYF.

The chain combines TRBV5-1 with TRBJ1-5, with TRBD1 matching 7 bases. Germline V CDR1 and CDR2: SGHRS, YFSETQ. The J segment lost 4 bases and the V segment lost 1 base, leaving 5 bases of the junction unmatched. CDR3 length: 15 amino acids. CDR3 protein: CASSLKGGDNQPQHF. The CDR3 DNA is TGCGCCAGCAGCTTGAAAGGGGGCGATAATCAGCCCCAGCATTTT.

The J gene is TRBJ1-1, the V gene TRBV3-1 (or the pseudogene TRBV3-2); TRBD1 matches at 7 bases. V trimming: 1 base; J trimming: 3 bases; junction bases outside the gene matches: 2. The CDR3 covers 14 residues. Germline CDR1 reads LGHDT; CDR2 reads YNNKEL (reference sequence). In DNA form, the CDR3 reads TGTGCCAGCAGCCAAGGCAGGGGGGACACTGAAGCTTTCTTT. It is translated as CASSQGRGDTEAFF.

The chain combines TRBV20-1 with TRBJ2-1, with TRBD2 matching over 13 bases. Germline V gene data show CDR1 as DFQATT and CDR2 as SNEGSKA (reference sequence). The J segment lost 5 bases and the V segment lost 3 bases, leaving 1 base of the junction unmatched. This CDR3 has 14 amino acids. The CDR3 coding sequence is TGCAGTGCTAGTGGACTAGCGGGAGACAATGAGCAGTTCTTC. Translating it yields CSASGLAGDNEQFF.

This rearrangement joins TRBV3-1 (or the pseudogene TRBV3-2) to TRBJ1-1, with 11 bases that match TRBD1. The trim removed 5 bases at V and 5 bases at J, leaving 4 bases unmatched. Germline V lookup: CDR1 LGHDT, CDR2 YNNKEL (reference sequence). The CDR3 is 14 amino acids. The CDR3 is CASSYRDRGTEAFF. The CDR3, as DNA: TGTGCCAGCAGCTACCGGGACAGGGGGACTGAAGCTTTCTTT.

V gene TRBV3-1 (or the pseudogene TRBV3-2) combines with J gene TRBJ2-5; weak D call: TRBD2 (5 bases). The CDR3 is 14 amino acids. Germline CDR1 and CDR2: LGHDT and YNNKEL (reference sequence). Trimming shortened V by 3 bases and J by 5 bases, and 13 bases separated the two germline ends. Written as DNA, the CDR3 is TGTGCCAGCAGCCAGCCGGGAACCCAGGAGACCCAGTACTTC. This encodes CASSQPGTQETQYF.

This chain connects TRBV28 to TRBJ2-7; D uncertain. V gave up 6 bases and J gave up 4 bases, with 19 bases separating them. The CDR3 has 15 residues. Germline V gene data show CDR1 as MDHEN and CDR2 as SYDVKM. The CDR3 is CASSSRDTGLYEQYV. Here the CDR3 DNA reads TGTGCCAGCAGCTCCAGAGATACGGGTTTATACGAGCAGTACGTC.

The chain joins TRBV4-1 to TRBJ1-2; unclear D gene. V lost 2 bases and J lost 8, with 12 bases in between. The CDR3 runs to 13 residues. The germline V gene has CDR1 MGHRA and CDR2 YSYEKL. The CDR3, as DNA: TGCGCCAGCAGCCAACTCGGAGTTGGGGGCTACACCTTC. This sequence encodes CASSQLGVGGYTF.

This clone was found a few times. The rearrangement joins TRBV30 to TRBJ2-1; D gene ambiguous. V shed 6 bases and J shed 1 base, with 13 bases lying between them. The CDR3 consists of 14 residues. CDR1 is GTSNPN, CDR2 SVGIG, per germline (reference sequence). In nucleotides, the CDR3 is TGTGCCTGCAAGAGAGAAGAATCCTACAATGAGCAGTTCTTC. It yields the protein CACKREESYNEQFF.

This clone occurred once. This chain links TRBV9 with TRBJ1-2; D gene unclear. Germline assignment: CDR1 SGDLS and CDR2 YYNGEE. The CDR3 is made up of 13 amino acids. V lost 4 bases to trimming and J lost 1 base, with 8 bases between them. CDR3 amino acids: CASSPLSNYGYTF. The CDR3, as DNA: TGTGCCAGCAGCCCCCTTAGTAACTATGGCTACACCTTC.

This sequence joins TRBV6-6 and TRBJ2-3; D uncertain. This CDR3 spans 16 amino acids. V lost 2 bases and J lost 4, with 16 bases in between. The germline V gene has CDR1 MNHNY and CDR2 SVGAGI (reference sequence). CDR3 bases: TGTGCCAGCAGTTACGAGACACTCGAATCTCCAGATACGCAGTATTTT. This gives the protein CASSYETLESPDTQYF.

This chain joins TRBV19 and TRBJ1-1; a weak D match, TRBD1 (6 bases). Germline CDR1 and CDR2: LNHDA and SQIVND (reference sequence). CDR3 length: 16 amino acids. The V end was cut by 4 bases, the J end by 0 bases, with 15 bases between. DNA for the CDR3: TGTGCCAGTAGTAGCCCCCAGGGGAAGATGAACACTGAAGCTTTCTTT. It encodes CASSSPQGKMNTEAFF.

V usage is TRBV7-2 and J usage is TRBJ1-4, with D unresolved. This CDR3 region has 14 residues. Germline CDR1 reads SGHTA; CDR2 reads FQGNSA. The germline V and J ends were trimmed by 6 bases and 2 bases, with 10 bases remaining between them. This CDR3 reads CASSYKSTNEKLFF. The CDR3 nucleotides read TGTGCCAGCAGTTACAAGTCCACTAATGAAAAACTGTTTTTT.

V is TRBV10-1 and J is TRBJ2-5; 9 bases are shared with TRBD1. The germline CDR1 and CDR2 sequences are WNHNN and SYGVQD (reference sequence). V dropped 2 bases and J dropped 5; count of bases not matched to a gene: 3. This CDR3 has 14 residues. CDR3 DNA: TGCGCCAGCAGTGAGGGGGACAGGGTGGAGACCCAGTACTTC. It codes for CASSEGDRVETQYF.

The chain combines TRBV12-5 with TRBJ2-3; D possibly corresponds to TRBD1 (5 bases). The CDR3 has 18 residues. Germline lookup yields CDR1 LGHNT and CDR2 FRNRAP. The ends were cut back, 0 bases at V and 4 bases at J, with 20 bases in the middle. CDR3 sequence (DNA): TGTGCTAGTGGTTTGGTACCCCTCTCAGGGTTGATGCCAGATACGCAGTATTTT. Residues: CASGLVPLSGLMPDTQYF.

This CDR3 reads CASSRLAGAEVAAPTTDTQYF. CDR3 nucleotide sequence: TGTGCCAGCAGCCGACTAGCGGGAGCCGAGGTAGCGGCCCCGACGACAGATACGCAGTATTTT. This chain uses TRBV6-6 with TRBJ2-3, with 12 bases identical to TRBD2. Germline V lookup: CDR1 MNHNY, CDR2 SVGAGI (reference sequence). The CDR3 consists of 21 residues. V lost 6 bases and J lost 3; bases outside the gene matches: 22.

J is TRBJ2-1 and V is TRBV18; D may be TRBD2 (5 bases). The length of the CDR3 is 16 residues. V lost 2 bases to trimming and J lost 9 bases, with 20 bases between them. Germline loops: CDR1 KGHSH, CDR2 LQKENI. CDR3 in amino acids: CASSPEDGWEYSEQFF. CDR3 coding DNA: TGTGCCAGCTCACCAGAAGACGGGTGGGAGTATTCTGAGCAGTTCTTC.

The chain employs TRBV30 and TRBJ1-6, with 8 bases aligning to TRBD1. The CDR3 has 13 residues. Unmatched junction bases numbered 7, after V lost 2 bases and J lost 13 bases. Germline assignment: CDR1 GTSNPN and CDR2 SVGIG (reference sequence). CDR3 in DNA: TGTGCCTGGAGTAGGACAGGGCAGGCCCCCCTCCACTTT. Its translation: CAWSRTGQAPLHF.

J is TRBJ1-2 and V is TRBV6-6; TRBD1 might be the D (5 bases). This CDR3 contains 14 residues. Looked up from germline, CDR1 is MNHNY and CDR2 is SVGAGI (reference sequence). With 8 bases removed from V and 3 bases from J, the gap between germline ends came to 16 bases. The CDR3 spells CASRGNSYYYGYTF. The CDR3 nucleotides are TGTGCCAGCCGGGGGAACTCTTATTACTATGGCTACACCTTC.

The chain couples TRBV6-6 to TRBJ2-7; maybe TRBD1 (5 bases). The germline V gene has CDR1 MNHNY and CDR2 SVGAGI (reference sequence). Trimming stripped 0 bases from V and 4 bases from J, with 7 bases between. CDR3 length equals 13 residues. CDR3 amino acids: CASSYSGDYEQYV. The DNA of the CDR3 is TGTGCCAGCAGTTACTCAGGGGATTACGAGCAGTACGTC.

V is TRBV2 and J is TRBJ2-3, with 8 bases identical to TRBD1. V lost 8 bases to trimming and J lost 3 bases; unmatched junction nucleotides: 10. CDR3 size: 15 residues. The germline V gene encodes CDR1 SNHLY and CDR2 FYNNEI. CDR3 loop: CASVRQGSYTDTQYF. The CDR3 DNA follows: TGTGCCAGCGTAAGACAGGGGAGTTATACAGATACGCAGTATTTT.

The chain carries TRBV9 and TRBJ2-3; 7 nucleotides line up with TRBD2. The CDR3 has 14 residues. Germline assignment: CDR1 SGDLS and CDR2 YYNGEE. Trimming took 2 bases from V and 4 from J; bases not matched to a gene: 4. CDR3 in DNA: TGTGCCAGCAGCGTCCGACTAGCCGCAGATACGCAGTATTTT. It translates to CASSVRLAADTQYF.

The rearrangement joins TRBV7-8 to TRBJ2-1; the D gene is possibly TRBD1 (6 bases). Germline V gene data show CDR1 as SGHVS and CDR2 as FQNEAQ. Deletions cut 4 bases from V and 12 bases from J, with 16 bases between. The CDR3 sequence is 13 residues long. The CDR3: CASSSYRVDPQFF. The CDR3 DNA reads TGTGCCAGCAGCTCCTACAGGGTAGATCCGCAGTTCTTC.

The J gene is TRBJ1-1, the V gene TRBV5-1, with D perhaps TRBD1 (6 bases). Germline values: CDR1 SGHRS, CDR2 YFSETQ. The CDR3 loop spans 14 amino acids. Trimming cost V 3 bases and J 2 bases, with 11 bases left between them. CDR3 DNA sequence: TGCGCCAGCAGCTCGCAGGGGTACAACACTGAAGCTTTCTTT. The encoded protein is CASSSQGYNTEAFF.